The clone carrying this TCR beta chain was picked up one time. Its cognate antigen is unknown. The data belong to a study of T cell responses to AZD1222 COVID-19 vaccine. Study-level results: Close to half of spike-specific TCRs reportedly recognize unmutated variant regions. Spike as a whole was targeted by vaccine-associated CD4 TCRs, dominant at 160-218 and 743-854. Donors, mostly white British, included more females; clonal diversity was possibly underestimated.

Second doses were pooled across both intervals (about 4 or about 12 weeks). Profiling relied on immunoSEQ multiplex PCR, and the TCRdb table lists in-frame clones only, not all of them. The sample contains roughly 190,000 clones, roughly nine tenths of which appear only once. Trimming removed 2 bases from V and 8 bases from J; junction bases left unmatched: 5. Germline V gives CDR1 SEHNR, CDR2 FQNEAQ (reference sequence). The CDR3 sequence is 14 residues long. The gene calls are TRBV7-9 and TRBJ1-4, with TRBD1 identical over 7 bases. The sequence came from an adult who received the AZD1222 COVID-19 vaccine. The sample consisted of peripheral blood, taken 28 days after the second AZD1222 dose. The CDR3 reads CASSLTGAEEKLFF. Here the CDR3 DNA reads TGTGCCAGCAGCTTAACAGGGGCGGAAGAAAAACTGTTTTTT. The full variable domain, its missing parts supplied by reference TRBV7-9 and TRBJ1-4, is DTGVSQNPRHKITKRGQNVTFRCDPISEHNRLYWYRQTLGQGPEFLTYFQNEAQLEKSRLLSDRFSAERPKGSFSTLEIQRTEQGDSAMYLCASSLTGAEEKLFFGSGTQLSVL.